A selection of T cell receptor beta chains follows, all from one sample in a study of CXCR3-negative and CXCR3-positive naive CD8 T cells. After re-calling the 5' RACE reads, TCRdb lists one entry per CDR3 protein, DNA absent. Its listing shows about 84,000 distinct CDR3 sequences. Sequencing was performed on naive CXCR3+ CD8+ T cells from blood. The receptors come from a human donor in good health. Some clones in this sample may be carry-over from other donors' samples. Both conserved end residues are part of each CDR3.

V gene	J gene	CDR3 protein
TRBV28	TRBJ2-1	CASSLLGEGYNEQFF
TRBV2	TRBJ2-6	CASNSDGLFPGANVLTF
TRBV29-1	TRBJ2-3	CSVRWPSTLTSTDTQYF
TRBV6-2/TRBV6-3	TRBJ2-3	CASSYSLAESTQYF
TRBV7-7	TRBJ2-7	CASSPGQGGYEPYF
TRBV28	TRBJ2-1	CASSAGNNEQFF
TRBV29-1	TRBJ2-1	CSVEGTSGAPRFF
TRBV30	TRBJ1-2	CAWSVLSGDGYTF
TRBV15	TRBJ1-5	CATSRTGQPQHF
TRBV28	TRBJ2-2	CASSLWSTGKAGELFF
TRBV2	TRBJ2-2	CASTGNTGELFF
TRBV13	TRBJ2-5	CASSSGTEETQYF
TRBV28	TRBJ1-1	CASNLNTEAFF
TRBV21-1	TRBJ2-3	CASSKDEDRDTQYF
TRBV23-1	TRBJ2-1	CASSQGLAGGAPSNEQFF
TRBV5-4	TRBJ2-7	CASSLGVEPSVNEQYF
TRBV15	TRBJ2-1	CATSRYGGMVEQFF
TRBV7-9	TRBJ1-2	CASSQTGLFDGYTF
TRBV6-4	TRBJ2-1	CASSDWTGGEQFF
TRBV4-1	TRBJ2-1	CASSQAWDAYNEQFF
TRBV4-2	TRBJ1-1	CASSQGANTEAFF
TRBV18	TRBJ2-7	CASSPSSGRNCEQYF
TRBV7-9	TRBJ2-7	CASSLARTYEQYF
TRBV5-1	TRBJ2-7	CASSAGTGTYEQYF
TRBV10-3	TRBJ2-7	CAISDGTGDSYEQYF
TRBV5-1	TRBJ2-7	CASSEMETISYEQYF
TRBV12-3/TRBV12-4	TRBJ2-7	CASSQQGAYGEQYF
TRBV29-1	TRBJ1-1	CSVEQGWTEAFF
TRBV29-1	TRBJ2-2	CSVPGLLNTGELFF
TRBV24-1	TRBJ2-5	CATSGPGTGETQYF
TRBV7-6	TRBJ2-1	CASSPFAGSAYNEQFF
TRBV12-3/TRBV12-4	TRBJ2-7	CASSFLGQGSYEQYF
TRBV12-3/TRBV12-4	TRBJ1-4	CASSRDATNEKLFF
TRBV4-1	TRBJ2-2	CASSQPVAGDDTGELFF
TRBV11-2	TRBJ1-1	CASSDPGQGMTEAFF
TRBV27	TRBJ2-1	CASSLTAGGPQNEQFF
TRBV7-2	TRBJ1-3	CASSAGQTGNTIYF
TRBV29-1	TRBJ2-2	CSVVGGSGTGELFF
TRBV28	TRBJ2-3	CASSRGASDTQYF
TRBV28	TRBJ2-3	CASSFPTLLQGQGTVTDTQYF
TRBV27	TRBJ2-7	CASSAGRGAHEQYF
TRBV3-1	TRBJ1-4	CASSHTGTQLEKLFF
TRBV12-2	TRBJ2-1	CASRPTTGTSESNEQFF
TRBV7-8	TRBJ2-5	CASSSRSRTEQETQYF
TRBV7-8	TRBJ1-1	CASSLARGGRMNTEAFF
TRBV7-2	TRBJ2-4	CASSPTGLAEKNIQYF
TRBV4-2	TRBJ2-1	CASSQVIKRENFYNEQFF
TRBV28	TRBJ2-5	CASSLSGGLLETQYF
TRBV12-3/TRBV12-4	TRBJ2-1	CASSVTRPGQGPRNEQFF
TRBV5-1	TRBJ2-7	CASSLAPLGTGGYEQYF
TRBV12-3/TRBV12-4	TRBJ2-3	CASSSSGGMDTQYF
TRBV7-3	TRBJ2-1	CASSSGLAENSPGNEQFF
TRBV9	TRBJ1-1	CASSTHGGMNTEAFF
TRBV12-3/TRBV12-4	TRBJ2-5	CASSPGTSGGDFQETQYF
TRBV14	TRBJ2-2	CASSQDPDRGRSGELFF
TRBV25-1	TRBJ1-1	CASSFGREAFF
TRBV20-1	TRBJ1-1	CSAIAENTEAFF
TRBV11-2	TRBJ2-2	CASSRILQLTPPNTGELFF
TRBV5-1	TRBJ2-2	CASSLVFGVAGRSTGELFF